These 28 T cell receptor beta chains originate from one sample sequenced in a study of cytomegalovirus exposure and HLA in healthy donors. PCR involved 60 Vbeta and 13 Jbeta primers. Clones were sequenced by immunoSEQ multiplex PCR, and TCRdb holds only the in-frame ones, with some missing. The profile shows 95,000 to 110,000 clones, roughly a tenth of them singletons. Source material: PBMCs. The receptor source for this set is a man aged 40-49 years in good health and CMV-seropositive.

Only a few counts were recorded for this clone. The CDR3 here is CASRLPTGGTEAFF. As DNA, the CDR3 is TGCGCCAGCAGACTCCCGACAGGGGGCACTGAAGCTTTCTTT. The rearrangement uses TRBV4-1 and TRBJ1-1, with TRBD1 matching over 9 bases. This CDR3 has 14 amino acids. The V and J ends lost 6 bases and 4 bases, in that order; junction bases with no gene match: 6. In germline, CDR1 is MGHRA, CDR2 YSYEKL.

The gene calls are TRBV29-1 and TRBJ1-2, with 8 nucleotides matching TRBD1. The CDR3 length is 11 residues. The germline V gene has CDR1 SQVTM and CDR2 ANQGSEA. Trimming cost V 3 bases and J 8 bases; bases outside gene matches: 2. The CDR3 DNA is TGCAGCGTTGAGCCAGGGGGCGGCTACACCTTC. This gives the protein CSVEPGGGYTF.

This chain connects TRBV5-6 to TRBJ1-1, with a tentative D call TRBD1 (6 bases). V was cut by 5 bases and J by 2 bases, with 16 bases left in between. CDR1 is SGHDT, CDR2 YYEEEE, per germline. The CDR3 runs 15 residues. The CDR3 sequence is CASSPQGHENTEAFF. DNA of the CDR3: TGTGCCAGCAGTCCACAGGGTCACGAAAACACTGAAGCTTTCTTT. Combining the CDR3 with reference TRBV5-6 and TRBJ1-1 gives the whole variable domain DAGVTQSPTHLIKTRGQQVTLRCSPKSGHDTVSWYQQALGQGPQFIFQYYEEEERQRGNFPDRFSGHQFPNYSSELNVNALLLGDSALYLCASSPQGHENTEAFFGQGTRLTVV.

This clone was observed a few times. The V and J genes are TRBV6-5 and TRBJ2-1; a weak D match, TRBD1 (5 bases). The CDR3 runs to 14 residues. The germline gives CDR1 MNHEY, CDR2 SVGAGI. The V end was cut by 7 bases, the J end by 7 bases, with 17 bases between. DNA for the CDR3: TGTGCCAGCACAAAGGGGAAGGGGTTTAATGAGCAGTTCTTC. Translated: CASTKGKGFNEQFF.

The chain is built from TRBV6-1 and TRBJ2-1, with TRBD2 matching 10 bases. Trimming at V came to 7 bases and at J to 6 bases, leaving 9 bases not matched to a gene. CDR3 length: 15 residues. In germline, CDR1 is MNHNS, CDR2 SASEGT. Here the CDR3 reads CASNELAGESNEQFF. The CDR3, as DNA: TGTGCCAGCAACGAGCTAGCGGGAGAGTCCAATGAGCAGTTCTTC.

This clone was found once. The chain uses TRBV28 and TRBJ1-5; D is unclear. With 8 bases removed from V and 1 base from J, the gap between germline ends came to 12 bases. Germline V gives CDR1 MDHEN, CDR2 SYDVKM. This CDR3 region has 14 residues. CDR3: CASVDLRSNQPQHF. The CDR3 nucleotides read TGTGCCAGCGTAGACCTGCGGAGCAATCAGCCCCAGCATTTT. The whole variable domain, filled in from reference TRBV28 and TRBJ1-5, reads DVKVTQSSRYLVKRTGEKVFLECVQDMDHENMFWYRQDPGLGLRLIYFSYDVKMKEKGDIPEGYSVSREKKERFSLILESASTNQTSMYLCASVDLRSNQPQHFGDGTRLSIL.

This clone was counted a few times. The chain carries TRBV6-5 and TRBJ1-1, with 8 nucleotides matching TRBD1. V lost 2 bases to trimming and J lost 11 bases; unmatched junction nucleotides: 4. Germline V gene data show CDR1 as MNHEY and CDR2 as SVGAGI. The CDR3 consists of 12 residues. CDR3 sequence: CASSYMTGEAFF. In DNA form, the CDR3 reads TGTGCCAGCAGTTACATGACAGGGGAGGCTTTCTTT.

This clone was seen only a few times. The chain links TRBV28 to TRBJ1-5; unclear D gene. The CDR3 has 14 residues. V was pared by 10 bases and J by 7 bases, with 20 bases between. CDR1 and CDR2 from the germline V gene are MDHEN and SYDVKM. CDR3 sequence: CATEGAGSGQPQHF. The DNA for the CDR3 is TGTGCCACCGAGGGTGCCGGGAGTGGACAGCCCCAGCATTTT.

The V call is TRBV2, the J call TRBJ2-2, with 9 bases aligning to TRBD2. Germline CDR1 SNHLY, CDR2 FYNNEI. The length of the CDR3 is 15 residues. V was pared by 1 base and J by 7 bases, with 4 bases of the junction left unmatched. The CDR3 DNA is TGTGCCAGCAGTGAAGTAGCGGGAGTCGTCGGGGAGCTGTTTTTT. It is translated as CASSEVAGVVGELFF.

In DNA, the CDR3 is TGTGCCAGCAGCTCTCGCCAGGGATGGCCAGATACGCAGTATTTT. This encodes CASSSRQGWPDTQYF. The V gene is TRBV7-2, the J gene TRBJ2-3; D may be TRBD1 (5 bases). Germline lookup yields CDR1 SGHTA and CDR2 FQGNSA. Between the trimmed V and J ends, which lost 4 bases and 4 bases, there was a span of 15 bases. CDR3 length: 15 amino acids.

This clone was counted between two and nine times. J is TRBJ2-1 and V is TRBV11-2, with 11 bases lining up with TRBD2. This CDR3 spans 15 amino acids. V gave up 5 bases and J gave up 5 bases; unmatched junction bases: 5. The germline CDR1 and CDR2 sequences are SGHAT and FQNNGV. In DNA form, the CDR3 reads TGTGCCAGCAGCGTAGCGGGAGGGTTTAACAATGAGCAGTTCTTC. Its protein is CASSVAGGFNNEQFF.

This clone showed up just a few times. The chain recombines TRBV5-1 with TRBJ1-4; TRBD1 agrees at 7 bases. The CDR3 is made up of 13 amino acids. J gave up 4 bases and V 7 bases, and 4 bases lay outside the gene matches. Germline values: CDR1 SGHRS, CDR2 YFSETQ. CDR3 coding DNA: TGCGCCAGCCGACAGGGACTTAATGAAAAACTGTTTTTT. Protein product: CASRQGLNEKLFF.

This clone was detected a few times. The chain has TRBV2 and TRBJ2-7; 9 nucleotides line up with TRBD2. J lost 3 bases, V lost 7 bases, and 19 bases had no gene match. This CDR3 has 18 amino acids. Germline V lookup: CDR1 SNHLY, CDR2 FYNNEI. CDR3 DNA sequence: TGTGCCAGCAATGCGGGGGGGGGTATAGGAGGTCGATTCTACGAGCAGTACTTC. This encodes CASNAGGGIGGRFYEQYF.

This clone was found a few times. The rearrangement joins TRBV7-3 to TRBJ1-1; D is undetermined. The V end was cut by 0 bases, the J end by 4 bases, with 9 bases between. Germline V gene lookup returns CDR1 SGHTA and CDR2 FQGTGA. The CDR3 is 14 amino acids. The CDR3 nucleotides are TGTGCCAGCAGCTTAACTGAGGGAATCACTGAAGCTTTCTTT. The encoded protein is CASSLTEGITEAFF.

This clone was counted at least ten times. The chain combines TRBV30 with TRBJ1-2; D gene uncertain. Between the trimmed V and J ends, which lost 6 bases and 8 bases, there was a span of 16 bases. This CDR3 is built from 12 residues. The germline V gene encodes CDR1 GTSNPN and CDR2 SVGIG (reference sequence). The CDR3 spells CACWTAGEGYTF. For the CDR3, the DNA is TGTGCCTGCTGGACTGCCGGGGAGGGCTACACCTTC.

This clone was observed a handful of times. The chain has TRBV6-5 and TRBJ2-5; 9 nucleotides line up with TRBD1. The CDR3 runs 14 residues. CDR1 is MNHEY, CDR2 SVGAGI, per germline. V shed 7 bases, J shed 4 bases, and the junction held 7 bases outside the gene matches. The CDR3 DNA is TGTGCCAGCACCACCGGGACAGGGTTAGAGACCCAGTACTTC. Translated: CASTTGTGLETQYF.

This clone showed up just a few times. The chain carries TRBV2 and TRBJ2-1; the D is unclear. The ends were cut back, 7 bases at V and 7 bases at J, with 14 bases in the middle. Germline V gives CDR1 SNHLY, CDR2 FYNNEI. The CDR3 runs 13 residues. The CDR3 nucleotides read TGTGCCAGCACCGGTCCGATTTGGAATGAGCAGTTCTTC. It yields the protein CASTGPIWNEQFF.

The CDR3 region has the DNA TGTGCCAGCAGCCCCCATCCAAAGATGACAAAAGCACAAGAGACCCAGTACTTC. This codes for CASSPHPKMTKAQETQYF. The chain links TRBV7-6 to TRBJ2-5; no clear D. Germline assignment: CDR1 SGHVS and CDR2 FNYEAQ. Trimming pared 5 bases from V and 2 bases from J, leaving 24 bases between. The CDR3 totals 18 residues.

The chain uses TRBV21-1 and TRBJ2-1; the table's D call of TRBD2 was not tested on the DNA. TRBV21-1 is deemed a pseudogene. The CDR3 spans 15 residues. CDR3 in DNA: TGTGCCAGCAGCCTAGAGTTGATACGGAACAATGAGCAGTTCTTC. Encoded protein: CASSLELIRNNEQFF.

Remarks on this clone: The DNA is omitted, as the CDR3 cannot be located on it reliably, and the CDR3 follows TCRdb's listing. This chain links TRBV5-6 with TRBJ2-2; the D call TRBD2 from the table was never checked on the DNA. From its first to its last residue, the CDR3 has 18 amino acids. Germline CDR1 is SGHDT and CDR2 is YYEEEE. CDR3 amino acids: CASSFGAGATGELSHPLF.

The V and J genes are TRBV9 and TRBJ2-1; D may be TRBD2 (5 bases). CDR3 length: 11 residues. CDR1 and CDR2 from the germline V gene are SGDLS and YYNGEE. V was shortened by 2 bases and J by 8 bases, with 5 bases between the two germline ends. The CDR3 is CASSVGDEQFF. DNA of the CDR3: TGTGCCAGCAGCGTCGGGGATGAGCAGTTCTTC.

This chain connects TRBV18 to TRBJ2-1; D might be TRBD1 (5 bases). V lost 4 bases and J lost 8, with 9 bases in between. The CDR3 extends over 12 amino acids. Germline V CDR1 and CDR2: KGHSH, LQKENI. DNA of the CDR3: TGTGCCAGCTCACAAAAGGGGTATGAGCAGTTCTTC. Residues: CASSQKGYEQFF.

This chain links TRBV5-6 with TRBJ1-4; 7 bases are shared with TRBD1. The CDR3 spans 17 residues. CDR1 and CDR2 (germline): SGHDT, YYEEEE. J lost 6 bases, V lost 2 bases, and 13 bases had no gene match. The CDR3 region has the DNA TGTGCCAGCAGCTTTTCGGGAGGGGGCTTATCTTATGAAAAACTGTTTTTT. The encoded protein is CASSFSGGGLSYEKLFF.

In its sample, this clone was seen a few times. The chain uses TRBV5-6 and TRBJ2-3; possible D gene TRBD2, 6 bases. The V gene lost 2 bases and the J gene lost 2 bases, with 12 bases spanning the gap. Germline values: CDR1 SGHDT, CDR2 YYEEEE. The CDR3 loop spans 15 amino acids. CDR3 in DNA: TGTGCCAGCAGCTTCTATTGGGACTCCACAGATACGCAGTATTTT. Translation gives CASSFYWDSTDTQYF.

This clone was detected many times. The chain joins TRBV6-4 to TRBJ2-7; 11 bases line up with TRBD1. The V gene's germline CDR1 is MRHNA and CDR2 SNTAGT. This CDR3 region has 15 residues. The V and J ends lost 4 bases and 0 bases, in that order; junction bases with no gene match: 2. The DNA for the CDR3 is TGTGCCAGCAGTGCCGGGACAGGGGGCTCCTACGAGCAGTACTTC. This sequence encodes CASSAGTGGSYEQYF.

The chain employs TRBV7-3 and TRBJ2-7; no reliable D call. With 5 bases removed from V and 2 bases from J, the gap between germline ends came to 19 bases. Per the germline V gene, CDR1 is SGHTA and CDR2 is FQGTGA. The CDR3 runs to 16 residues. CDR3 in amino acids: CASSLPPTAVAYEQYF. The CDR3 bases are TGTGCCAGCAGCCTACCTCCCACGGCGGTGGCCTACGAGCAGTACTTC.

The chain joins TRBV9 to TRBJ2-7, with 7 bases identical to TRBD2. Per germline, CDR1 SGDLS and CDR2 YYNGEE. The CDR3 is 14 residues long. V trimming: 0 bases; J trimming: 5 bases; junction bases outside the gene matches: 5. The CDR3 DNA follows: TGTGCCAGCAGCGTAGGAGGGAGGGGCCACGAGCAGTACTTC. Translating it yields CASSVGGRGHEQYF.

This clone was seen more than once but under ten times. The rearrangement uses TRBV10-3 and TRBJ1-2; D may be TRBD1 (5 bases). Trimming removed 2 bases from V and 5 bases from J, with 9 bases in between. This CDR3 region has 13 residues. CDR1 is ENHRY, CDR2 SYGVKD, per germline. In DNA, the CDR3 is TGTGCCATCAGTGAGGGACATACTTATGGCTACACCTTC. This encodes CAISEGHTYGYTF.